This TCR beta chain was captured by sequencing in a study of cytomegalovirus exposure and HLA in healthy donors. The data were produced by immunoSEQ multiplex PCR, yet TCRdb's version contains in-frame clones alone and is incomplete. The sample lists 50,000 or so clones, 90% to 95% seen once, with 2.2% in the top ten. The origin of this receptor is a woman in her twenties or thirties in good health and CMV-seronegative. Sequences were obtained from PBMCs.

The CDR3 here is CASSQEGNSDPYEQYF. The CDR3 DNA follows: TGTGCCAGCAGCCAAGAAGGGAATAGCGATCCCTACGAGCAGTACTTC. V gene TRBV4-2 combines with J gene TRBJ2-7; tentatively, D is TRBD2 (5 bases). Germline CDR1 LGHNA, CDR2 YNFKEQ. V was shortened by 0 bases and J by 2 bases, with 14 bases between the two germline ends. The CDR3 spans 16 residues.